This TCR beta chain originates from a study of blood T cell repertoires in COVID-19. Study details: Samples taken during acute and convalescent COVID-19 were collected in the United States, Italy and Spain. Nucleic acid was either cDNA or gDNA, and it came from T cells, B-cell-depleted T cells, or PBMCs.

J was trimmed by 4 bases and V by 6 bases; bases with no gene match: 6. The CDR3 totals 14 residues. Germline CDR1 is LGHDT and CDR2 is YNNKEL (reference sequence). Original processing notes: The authors estimated nucleated cell counts from reference gene primer amplification. Assay: immunoSEQ multiplex PCR; the TCRdb copy retains only in-frame clones and omits some. V and J calls and clone size are given by that table; D and trimming were obtained from the DNA. Of 88,000 or so clones in the sample, roughly 77% were seen once. Sequencing was performed on peripheral blood. J is TRBJ2-5 and V is TRBV3-1 (or the pseudogene TRBV3-2); the match to TRBD1 covers 9 bases. The TCR comes from a human donor in a cohort sampled during active COVID-19. This chain's CDR3 is CASRDTGGGETQYF. Here the CDR3 DNA reads TGTGCCAGCAGGGATACAGGGGGCGGAGAGACCCAGTACTTC.